These 18 T cell receptor beta chains were sequenced from one sample in a study of T cell responses to AZD1222 COVID-19 vaccine. Generated by immunoSEQ multiplex PCR, the TCRdb table keeps only in-frame clones and is missing some. The table lists around 160,000 clones, about 90% of them singletons. The sample consisted of peripheral blood, taken 28 days after the second AZD1222 dose. The receptor set was obtained from an adult who received the AZD1222 COVID-19 vaccine.

The rearrangement uses TRBV9 and TRBJ1-5; 9 nucleotides line up with TRBD1. V dropped 4 bases and J dropped 2; count of bases not matched to a gene: 4. Germline CDR1 reads SGDLS; CDR2 reads YYNGEE. This CDR3 region has 15 residues. The DNA for the CDR3 is TGTGCCAGCAGCCCGGGACAGGGTGGCAATCAGCCCCAGCATTTT. It is translated as CASSPGQGGNQPQHF.

This rearrangement joins TRBV19 to TRBJ2-7, with D possibly being TRBD2 (5 bases). The CDR3 consists of 12 residues. CDR1 and CDR2 from the germline V gene are LNHDA and SQIVND (reference sequence). V lost 6 bases, J lost 0 bases, and 6 bases lay in between. This chain's CDR3 is CASSGLSYEQYF. DNA of the CDR3: TGTGCCAGTAGCGGACTCTCCTACGAGCAGTACTTC.

The chain carries TRBV7-2 and TRBJ1-5; the match to TRBD1 covers 8 bases. V trimming: 3 bases; J trimming: 6 bases; junction bases outside the gene matches: 1. The CDR3 is 13 residues long. The germline V gene has CDR1 SGHTA and CDR2 FQGNSA. CDR3 residues: CASSFDRGQPQHF. The DNA for the CDR3 is TGTGCCAGCAGCTTCGACAGGGGTCAGCCCCAGCATTTT.

This clone was observed a single time. The gene calls are TRBV28 and TRBJ1-3; D not resolved. V gave up 6 bases and J gave up 8 bases, with 11 bases separating them. This CDR3 has 12 amino acids. The germline CDR1 and CDR2 sequences are MDHEN and SYDVKM. CDR3 sequence (DNA): TGTGCCAGCAGACCCTCTGGGGACACCATATATTTT. It codes for CASRPSGDTIYF. Filled out from reference TRBV28 and TRBJ1-3, the complete variable domain reads DVKVTQSSRYLVKRTGEKVFLECVQDMDHENMFWYRQDPGLGLRLIYFSYDVKMKEKGDIPEGYSVSREKKERFSLILESASTNQTSMYLCASRPSGDTIYFGEGSWLTVV.

This clone was observed a single time. The chain is built from TRBV27 and TRBJ1-2; D is ambiguous. The V end was cut by 8 bases, the J end by 7 bases, with 17 bases between. Germline values: CDR1 MNHEY, CDR2 SMNVEV (reference sequence). The CDR3 extends over 13 amino acids. In DNA, the CDR3 is TGTGCCAGCGGAACCCCGGGTCTTTCTGGCTACACCTTC. Translation gives CASGTPGLSGYTF.

The chain uses TRBV30 and TRBJ1-2, with a possible D match to TRBD1 (6 bases). The CDR3 loop spans 15 amino acids. Germline lookup yields CDR1 GTSNPN and CDR2 SVGIG (reference sequence). Trimming left V 7 bases short and J 5 bases short, with 23 bases between. The CDR3 protein is CASETNTGKVYGYTF. The CDR3 DNA follows: TGTGCCTCTGAAACAAATACAGGGAAAGTGTATGGCTACACCTTC.

The V gene is TRBV24-1, the J gene TRBJ2-1, with TRBD1 identical over 7 bases. There are 16 residues in the CDR3. Trimming at V came to 3 bases and at J to 0 bases, leaving 4 bases not matched to a gene. The germline CDR1 and CDR2 sequences are KGHDR and SFDVKD. The CDR3 spells CATSDQTGSSYNEQFF. The CDR3 bases are TGTGCCACCAGTGATCAGACAGGGAGCTCCTACAATGAGCAGTTCTTC.

The chain carries TRBV14 and TRBJ1-6; D uncertain. This CDR3 spans 14 amino acids. Germline V gene sequence: CDR1 SGHDN, CDR2 FVKESK. The V and J ends lost 5 bases and 0 bases respectively, with 5 bases between them. The CDR3, as DNA: TGTGCCAGCAGCGAAAGCTCCTATAATTCACCCCTCCACTTT. Translated: CASSESSYNSPLHF.

This sequence joins TRBV27 and TRBJ2-1; D perhaps matches TRBD2 (5 bases). Trimming stripped 6 bases from V and 2 bases from J, with 17 bases between. The CDR3 consists of 16 residues. Germline-derived CDR1 and CDR2 are MNHEY and SMNVEV (reference sequence). The CDR3 loop is CASSPSGVWAYNEQFF. Written as DNA, the CDR3 is TGTGCCAGCAGCCCCTCCGGGGTCTGGGCCTACAATGAGCAGTTCTTC.

This clone was counted between two and nine times. This chain uses TRBV27 with TRBJ2-7, with D perhaps being TRBD1 or TRBD2 (5 bases each). Per the germline V gene, CDR1 is MNHEY and CDR2 is SMNVEV (reference sequence). There are 15 residues in the CDR3. V lost 5 bases, J lost 6 bases, and 20 bases lay in between. CDR3 nucleotide sequence: TGTGCCAGCAGTCCCGCCGGGACCATGGGGCGCGAGCAGTACTTC. Its protein product is CASSPAGTMGREQYF.

The V call is TRBV23-1, the J call TRBJ1-3; D call uncertain. TRBV23-1 is reported as an ORF; its role is uncertain. There are 13 residues in the CDR3. Between the trimmed V and J ends, which lost 6 bases and 8 bases, there was a span of 14 bases. CDR3 residues: CASSRRFRDTIYF. As DNA, the CDR3 is TGCGCCAGCAGCCGGCGGTTTCGGGACACCATATATTTT.

The chain couples TRBV5-8 to TRBJ1-2; 7 positions match TRBD1. Trimming took 3 bases from V and 8 from J; bases not matched to a gene: 28. The length of the CDR3 is 20 residues. CDR1 is SGHTS, CDR2 YDEGEE, per germline. The CDR3 DNA is TGTGCCAGCAGCTCGGTGGCCGGCAGGGGGAGCGAATCTCTAAGGGAGGGCTACACCTTC. Its protein product is CASSSVAGRGSESLREGYTF. The variable domain in full, completed from reference TRBV5-8 and TRBJ1-2, reads EAGVTQSPTHLIKTRGQQATLRCSPISGHTSVYWYQQALGLGLQFLLWYDEGEERNRGNFPPRFSGRQFPNYSSELNVNALELEDSALYLCASSSVAGRGSESLREGYTFGSGTRLTVV.

The chain combines TRBV5-5 with TRBJ1-3; the D gene is possibly TRBD1 (5 bases). This CDR3 is built from 18 residues. CDR1 is SGHKS, CDR2 YYEKEE, per germline (reference sequence). The V end was cut by 4 bases, the J end by 0 bases, with 20 bases between. The CDR3 reads CASSVTAKGPLSGNTIYF. CDR3 DNA sequence: TGTGCCAGCAGCGTAACAGCAAAGGGGCCACTCTCTGGAAACACCATATATTTT.

The V call is TRBV11-3, the J call TRBJ2-1, with 10 bases identical to TRBD2. CDR1 and CDR2 from the germline V gene are SGHNT and YENEEA. CDR3 length: 15 amino acids. V lost 2 bases to trimming and J lost 4 bases; unmatched junction nucleotides: 2. The CDR3 coding sequence is TGTGCCAGCAGCTTACAAGCGGGGGGGTACAATGAGCAGTTCTTC. Protein sequence: CASSLQAGGYNEQFF.

This CDR3 is CASGPVQGTRPDNEQFF. For the CDR3, the DNA is TGTGCTAGTGGCCCCGTTCAGGGGACCCGTCCTGACAATGAGCAGTTCTTC. This chain joins TRBV12-5 and TRBJ2-1; D perhaps matches TRBD1 (6 bases). Germline loops: CDR1 LGHNT, CDR2 FRNRAP. This CDR3 is 17 amino acids long. V shed 6 bases and J shed 5 bases, with 23 bases lying between them.

The rearrangement joins TRBV21-1 to TRBJ1-6; TRBD1, the D gene given by the table, was not confirmed from the DNA. TRBV21-1 is flagged as a pseudogene. This CDR3 is built from 17 residues. For the CDR3, the DNA is TGTGCCAGCAGCAAAGAGGTGGGCAGGGCCCATAATTCACCCCTCCACTTT. This gives the protein CASSKEVGRAHNSPLHF.

The chain uses TRBV5-5 and TRBJ2-1; 10 nucleotides line up with TRBD2. Trimming at V came to 6 bases and at J to 3 bases, leaving 6 bases not matched to a gene. This CDR3 region has 15 residues. CDR1 and CDR2 from the germline V gene are SGHKS and YYEKEE (reference sequence). The CDR3 region has the DNA TGTGCCAGCAAACAATCTAGCGGGGGCTACAATGAGCAGTTCTTC. This translates into CASKQSSGGYNEQFF. Full variable domain (rest looked up from reference TRBV5-5 and TRBJ2-1): DAGVTQSPTHLIKTRGQQVTLRCSPISGHKSVSWYQQVLGQGPQFIFQYYEKEERGRGNFPDRFSARQFPNYSSELNVNALLLGDSALYLCASKQSSGGYNEQFFGPGTRLTVL.

This clone was counted a single time. The V call is TRBV28, the J call TRBJ1-2, with 8 positions matching TRBD1. This CDR3 has 12 residues. Germline trimming cut 5 bases from V and 11 bases from J; bases unmatched to any gene: 7. CDR1 and CDR2 from the germline V gene are MDHEN and SYDVKM. The CDR3 spells CASSQGARAYTF. Here the CDR3 DNA reads TGTGCCAGCAGTCAGGGGGCTAGGGCTTACACCTTC.